This T cell receptor (beta chain) originates from a study of blood T cells in healthy people across ages. Across the study: Template switching recovered approximately one barcoded beta molecule for every two T cells.

Alongside a J-beta primer mix, a sample-barcoded 5' primer served in a second PCR lasting about 7 to 11 cycles. MiXCR, run by TCRdb on the 5' RACE reads, gives a single entry per CDR3 protein. In the table there are about 1.4 million distinct CDR3 sequences, roughly 59% of which are singletons. This TCR was recovered from a young man in good health. The sequencing sample was made of blood.

The CDR3 DNA follows: TGTGCCAGCAGTAACAGGGGTCCCTCCTACAATGAGCAGTTCTTC. Its translation: CASSNRGPSYNEQFF. This rearrangement joins TRBV28 to TRBJ2-1, with 7 bases lining up with TRBD1. Germline V gives CDR1 MDHEN, CDR2 SYDVKM. CDR3 size: 15 residues. Unmatched junction bases numbered 4, after V lost 5 bases and J lost 0 bases.